This TCR beta chain was sequenced during a study of technical replicates of blood from several donors. Sequencing was performed with immunoSEQ multiplex PCR; in TCRdb, only in-frame clones are kept and a portion is missing. The sample consists of about 44,000 clones, around 96% of them appearing once. Germline lookup yields CDR1 MDHEN and CDR2 SYDVKM. Trimming shortened V by 4 bases and J by 6 bases, and 6 bases separated the two germline ends. The CDR3 has 12 amino acids. The TCR sequence derives from a human donor in good health. The chain employs TRBV28 and TRBJ2-2; D perhaps matches TRBD1 (6 bases). Sample: T cells isolated from PBMCs. CDR3 region: CASSWGPGELFF. Written as DNA, the CDR3 is TGTGCCAGCAGTTGGGGGCCCGGGGAGCTGTTTTTT.